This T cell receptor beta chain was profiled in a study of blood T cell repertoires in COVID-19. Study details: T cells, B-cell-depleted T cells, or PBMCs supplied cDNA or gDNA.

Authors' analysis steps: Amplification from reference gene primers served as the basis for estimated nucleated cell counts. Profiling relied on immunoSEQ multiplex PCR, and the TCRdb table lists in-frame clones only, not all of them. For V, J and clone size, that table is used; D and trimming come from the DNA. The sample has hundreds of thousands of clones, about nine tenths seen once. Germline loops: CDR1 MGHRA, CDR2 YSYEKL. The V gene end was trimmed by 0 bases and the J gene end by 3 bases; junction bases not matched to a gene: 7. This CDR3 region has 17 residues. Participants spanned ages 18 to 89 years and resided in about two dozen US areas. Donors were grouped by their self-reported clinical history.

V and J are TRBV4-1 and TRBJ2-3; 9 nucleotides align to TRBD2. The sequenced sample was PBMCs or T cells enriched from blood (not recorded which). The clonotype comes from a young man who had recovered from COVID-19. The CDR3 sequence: CASSQDLASGNTDTQYF. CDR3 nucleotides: TGCGCCAGCAGCCAAGATCTCGCTAGCGGGAATACAGATACGCAGTATTTT.